This TCR beta chain was found in a study of cytomegalovirus exposure and HLA in healthy donors (dated by TCRdb to 2016 to 2017). With respect to the entire study: An earlier analysis of approximately 640 of the donors reported about 290 Gb of sequence data and 120 million or so unique TCR beta sequences from roughly 180 million T cells. An early release that covered some 640 HLA-typed donors contained around 300 gigabases of sequencing data and about 93 million unique TCR sequences. The genetic ancestry cluster associated with self-reported Caucasian donors included 65% to 90% of the roughly 390 genotyped donors. The aim of the study was to test whether cataloging public T cell receptors could identify signatures of past pathogen exposure. The study profiled the T cell repertoires of around 700 subjects by immunosequencing and related them to cytomegalovirus serostatus. Besides the first cohort of roughly 660 subjects, a separate validation cohort made up of roughly 130 different subjects was used. High-throughput TCR immunosequencing, statistical association of individual TCRs with disease status, and machine learning were combined to predict cytomegalovirus infection status. A later analysis re-examined previously published TCR beta repertoires from several hundred donors and added high-resolution HLA genotyping to investigate patterns of TCR occurrence. Rather than using new phenotypic data, the later analysis identified candidate immune exposures from TCR beta sequences and from how often those sequences occurred across donors. To decide whether each TCR beta V gene segment behaved as functional or pseudogenic, an earlier analysis of some 600 of the donors relied on high-throughput TCR beta sequencing. Alongside the repertoire data, information on donor age, sex, ethnicity and CMV serostatus was compiled. A later genetic analysis used genome-wide SNP genotypes for about three fifths of the 666 donors, treating that subset as a discovery cohort. Every discovery cohort repertoire had been produced on one sequencing platform. HLA typing included class I and class II loci at four-digit resolution. Typing coverage varied by locus: about 629-640 donors for A, B, C, DRB1 and DQB1; 522 for DQA1; 600 to 610 for DPA1; roughly 470 for DPB1. Because of strong linkage in the cohort, four to six DR-DQ haplotypes were treated as single units for association and clustering. Among almost 400 genotyped donors of the cohort, an average of approximately 250,000 unique TCR beta nucleotide sequences were sequenced per donor, around 20% of them non-productive.

Concerning this clone itself: Its antigen target is currently unknown. No base qualities exist here, and no much larger clone lies one base off it.

The cohort consisted of 600 or so healthy bone marrow donors. At the time of sampling, every cohort member was nominally healthy, though immune exposures that went unrecorded were likely present. The donor tested CMV seronegative, placing the donor among the roughly 340 seronegative members of the cohort. Each donor provided a peripheral blood sample, and peripheral blood mononuclear cells were used for TCR beta sequencing. Genomic DNA extraction from the blood cell samples was performed with the Qiagen DNeasy Blood Extraction Kit. Library prep was done by the immunoSEQ multiplex PCR assay. For the multiplex PCR, a mixture combining 60 forward primers for TCR Vbeta segments and 13 reverse primers for TCR Jbeta segments was used. The CDR3 region of rearranged TCR beta genes was amplified from genomic DNA by a multiplex PCR assay. The amplified TCR beta libraries were sequenced on the Illumina HiSeq System as 87-base-pair reads. Per the source publication's procedure: In a later analysis, tens of millions of unique TCR beta chains were counted across the 650 to 700 repertoires, and some 10 million of these chains were shared by at least two donors. A nearest-neighbor algorithm error-corrected the raw reads and collapsed the reads into unique sequences, merging closely related sequences to remove PCR and sequencing errors. V, D and J gene segments were assigned by aligning CDR3 sequences to IMGT reference sequences. For a sequence to be retained, a match of at least six nucleotides was required to both a V gene segment and a J gene segment. A rearrangement counted as productive if the CDR3 had no stop codons and remained in frame with V and J, and every other rearrangement counted as non-productive. CDR3 was defined by IMGT convention, running from the second conserved V-encoded cysteine to the conserved J-encoded phenylalanine. The earlier analysis of about 590 of the donors excluded sequences that lacked an unambiguous match to a single V gene segment. An earlier analysis of just under 600 of the donors called V segments functional above 56.7% productive rearrangements and segregating when the between-donor standard deviation exceeded 5%. A statistical classification framework was built to diagnose cytomegalovirus status from the catalog of TCR beta chain sequences. In a later analysis, TCR nucleotide sequences were compared against IMGT/GENE-DB human TR gene sequences so that V and J genes could be assigned. A later analysis assigned CDR3 sequences and most-parsimonious VDJ recombination scenarios with the TCRdist pipeline. In a later analysis, every TCR beta chain was defined by the combination of its CDR3 amino acid sequence and its V-gene family, and reads without a unique V-gene family were dropped. A later analysis removed 500 to 650 highly shared, low-generation-probability nucleotide sequences to deal with suspected cross-contamination and a sequencing artifact. In a later analysis, a clonal expansion index was calculated for each public chain from normalized within-repertoire ranks of inferred template counts. A later analysis computed generation probabilities with a VDJ recombination model fitted to out-of-frame rearrangements, and checked the results against IGoR. In a later analysis, hypergeometric tests were used to score TCR-TCR, TCR-HLA and TCR-CMV co-occurrence, with a repertoire-size bias correction applied to TCR pairs. To estimate false discovery rates, a later analysis permuted the HLA or CMV assignments 20 times. In a later analysis, co-occurring TCRs were grouped using DBSCAN, with TCRdist sequence similarity added in when clustering inside HLA-allele-positive subsets. Repertoires with fewer than 30,000 or more than 120,000 public chains, plus five repertoires with anomalous nucleotide sharing, were excluded from co-occurrence clustering. TCRdb's version of the immuneACCESS table is confined to in-frame rearrangements and falls short of the full clone set. An unresolved V gene accounts for under half of the shortfall where checked; the remainder is of unknown origin. The D gene and trimming were derived from the DNA, and the V and J assignments and clone size from that table. This sample has roughly 67,000 clones in its table, and around four fifths of those were observed once. The top ten hold approximately 9.8% of the sample.

The V end gives up 1 base and the J end 4 bases, leaving 6 bases in the junction not matched to a gene. From the germline V gene (reference sequence), CDR1 is SEHNR and CDR2 is FQNEAQ. The CDR3 goes from the cysteine to the phenylalanine over 17 residues. CDR3 DNA only is kept here, 51 bases in frame from base 1. What the authors observed across the whole study: In both the original and validation cohorts, the classifier was reported to diagnose cytomegalovirus status with high specificity and sensitivity. For the cohort, immune exposure information was limited to CMV serostatus. The 87-base-pair reads could not distinguish some IMGT-functional V segments, including TRBV6-2 and TRBV6-3, so those segments were excluded. A few of the identified cytomegalovirus-associated TCR beta chains were confirmed in vitro to be specific for cytomegalovirus antigens. In a later analysis, over 15,000 TCR beta sequences were associated with specific HLA alleles at a false discovery rate of 0.05. Correlated functional status among segregating V segments might be attributable to linkage disequilibrium, but an unknown experimental factor could not be ruled out. A later analysis reported that several top co-occurrence clusters appeared linked to parvovirus B19, influenza, CMV and Epstein-Barr virus. The authors suggested that the approach could potentially be generalized to other disease states and immunological phenotypes. Compared with equally common non-associated chains, HLA-associated TCR beta chains in a later analysis were more clonally expanded and had lower generation probabilities. A group of highly shared sequence variants was considered likely to be a technical artifact of the sequencing pipeline. A further reported finding was that TCR beta sequences accurately predicted the HLA-A and HLA-B alleles for most subjects in the first cohort. The presence/absence analyses assumed that sequencing depth was roughly uniform across donors, and that assumption may not be true. Most TCR sequences were observed very rarely across donors, whereas some public TCRs were present in many individuals. This cohort had only TCR beta chains sequenced, and the lack of alpha or paired-chain data limited which features could be detected. The study gave a list of 150 to 200 TCR beta chains associated with cytomegalovirus. A later genetic analysis reported fewer N-insertions in productive TCRs among donors in an Asian-associated ancestry cluster than the roughly 670-donor mean. According to a later analysis, most CMV-associated TCR beta chains appeared to be HLA-restricted, and the HLA associations seemed to be driven largely by CMV exposure. An earlier analysis of around 540 of the donors showed that most TCR beta V segments appeared in productive rearrangements either about 87% or about 30% of the time, which broadly matched IMGT annotations. In a later genetic analysis, a missense DCLRE1C variant was associated with V-gene and J-gene trimming of TCR beta chains, and the association was replicated in an independent cohort. HLA typing was unavailable for some donors at each locus, so association tests used only the typed subset. When HLA alleles, especially DR and DQ, strongly co-occurred, attributing TCR associations to individual alleles was difficult. In a later analysis, TCR association rates were found to vary across HLA loci, with the most associated TCRs seen for DRB1 alleles and the fewest for HLA-C alleles. The earlier analysis of approximately 590 of the donors excluded 15 to 20 rarely observed V segments, including chromosome 9 orphons, because counts were too low.

The sequenced material came from PBMCs. This receptor was taken from a man between 40 and 49 years old in good health and CMV-seronegative. The rearranged segments are TRBV7-9 and TRBJ2-6, with 8 middle bases fitting TRBD1. The CDR3 protein is CASSLGTGYSGANVLTF. The nucleotide sequence reads TGTGCCAGCAGCTTAGGGACAGGGTATTCCGGGGCCAACGTCCTGACTTTC. The reference TRBV7-9 and TRBJ2-6 proteins fill in what lies around the CDR3, so the full variable domain reads DTGVSQNPRHKITKRGQNVTFRCDPISEHNRLYWYRQTLGQGPEFLTYFQNEAQLEKSRLLSDRFSAERPKGSFSTLEIQRTEQGDSAMYLCASSLGTGYSGANVLTFGAGSRLTVL.